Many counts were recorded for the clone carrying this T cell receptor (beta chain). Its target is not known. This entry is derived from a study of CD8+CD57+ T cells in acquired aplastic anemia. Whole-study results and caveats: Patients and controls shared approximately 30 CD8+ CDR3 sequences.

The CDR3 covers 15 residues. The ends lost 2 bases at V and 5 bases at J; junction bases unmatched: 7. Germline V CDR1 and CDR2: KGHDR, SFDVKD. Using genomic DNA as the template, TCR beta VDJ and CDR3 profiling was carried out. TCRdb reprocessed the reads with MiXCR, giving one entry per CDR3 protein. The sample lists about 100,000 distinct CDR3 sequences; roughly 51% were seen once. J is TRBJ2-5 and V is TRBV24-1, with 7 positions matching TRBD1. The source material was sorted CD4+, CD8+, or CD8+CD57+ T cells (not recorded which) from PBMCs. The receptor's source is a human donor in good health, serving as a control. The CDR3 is CATSDSRDSHETQYF. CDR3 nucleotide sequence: TGTGCCACCAGTGATTCTAGGGACAGTCACGAGACCCAGTACTTC.